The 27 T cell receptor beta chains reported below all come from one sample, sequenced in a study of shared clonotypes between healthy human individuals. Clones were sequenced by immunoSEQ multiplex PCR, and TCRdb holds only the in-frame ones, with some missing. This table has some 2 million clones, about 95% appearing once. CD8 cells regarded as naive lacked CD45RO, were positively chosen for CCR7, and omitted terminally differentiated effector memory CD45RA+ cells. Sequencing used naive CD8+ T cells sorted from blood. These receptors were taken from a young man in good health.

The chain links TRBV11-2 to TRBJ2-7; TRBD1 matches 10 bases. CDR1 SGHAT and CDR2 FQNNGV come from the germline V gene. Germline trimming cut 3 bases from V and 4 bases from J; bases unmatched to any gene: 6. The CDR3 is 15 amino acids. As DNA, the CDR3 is TGTGCCAGCAGCTTGGGGACAGGGGTTTGGTACGAGCAGTACTTC. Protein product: CASSLGTGVWYEQYF.

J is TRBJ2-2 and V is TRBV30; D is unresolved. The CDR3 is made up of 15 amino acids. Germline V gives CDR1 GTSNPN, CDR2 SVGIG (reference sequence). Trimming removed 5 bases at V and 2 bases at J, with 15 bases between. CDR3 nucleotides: TGTGCCTGGGGGAAAGGACCCTCTAACACCGGGGAGCTGTTTTTT. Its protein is CAWGKGPSNTGELFF.

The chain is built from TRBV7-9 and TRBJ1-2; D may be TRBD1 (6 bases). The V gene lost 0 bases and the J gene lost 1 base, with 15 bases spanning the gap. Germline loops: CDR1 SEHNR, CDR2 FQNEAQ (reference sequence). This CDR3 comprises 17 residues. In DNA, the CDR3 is TGTGCCAGCAGCTTAGCGGGCGGAGGGGGTGTTAACTATGGCTACACCTTC. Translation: CASSLAGGGGVNYGYTF. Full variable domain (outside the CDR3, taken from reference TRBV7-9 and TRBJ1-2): DTGVSQNPRHKITKRGQNVTFRCDPISEHNRLYWYRQTLGQGPEFLTYFQNEAQLEKSRLLSDRFSAERPKGSFSTLEIQRTEQGDSAMYLCASSLAGGGGVNYGYTFGSGTRLTVV.

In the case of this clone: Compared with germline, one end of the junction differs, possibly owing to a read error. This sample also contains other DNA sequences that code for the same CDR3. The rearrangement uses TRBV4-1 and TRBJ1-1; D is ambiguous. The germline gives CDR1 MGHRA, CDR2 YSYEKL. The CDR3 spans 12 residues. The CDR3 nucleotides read TGCGCCAGCAGCCAAGGCGACACCGAAGCTTTCTTT. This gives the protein CASSQGDTEAFF.

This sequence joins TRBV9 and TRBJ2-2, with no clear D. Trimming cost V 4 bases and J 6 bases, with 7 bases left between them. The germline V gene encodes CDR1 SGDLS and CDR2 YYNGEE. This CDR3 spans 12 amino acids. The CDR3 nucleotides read TGTGCCAGCAGCCCTGGGTCCGGGGAGCTGTTTTTT. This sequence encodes CASSPGSGELFF.

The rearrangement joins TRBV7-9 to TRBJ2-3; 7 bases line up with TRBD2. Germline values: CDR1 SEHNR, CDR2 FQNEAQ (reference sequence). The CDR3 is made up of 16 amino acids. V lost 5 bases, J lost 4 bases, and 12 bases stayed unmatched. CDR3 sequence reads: CASSRFSSGRADTQYF. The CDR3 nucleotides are TGTGCCAGCAGCCGCTTCTCTAGCGGTCGGGCAGATACGCAGTATTTT.

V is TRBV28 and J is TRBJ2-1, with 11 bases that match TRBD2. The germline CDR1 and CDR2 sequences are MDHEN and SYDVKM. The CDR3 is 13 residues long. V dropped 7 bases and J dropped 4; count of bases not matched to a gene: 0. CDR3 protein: CASTSGGYNEQFF. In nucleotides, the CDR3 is TGTGCCAGCACTAGCGGGGGGTACAATGAGCAGTTCTTC.

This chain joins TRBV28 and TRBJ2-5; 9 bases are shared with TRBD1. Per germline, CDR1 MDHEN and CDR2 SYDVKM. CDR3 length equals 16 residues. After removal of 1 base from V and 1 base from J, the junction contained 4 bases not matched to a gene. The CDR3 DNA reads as TGTGCCAGCAGTTTATACGGGACAGGGTTCCAAGAGACCCAGTACTTC. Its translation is CASSLYGTGFQETQYF. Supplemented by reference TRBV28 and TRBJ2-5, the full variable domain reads DVKVTQSSRYLVKRTGEKVFLECVQDMDHENMFWYRQDPGLGLRLIYFSYDVKMKEKGDIPEGYSVSREKKERFSLILESASTNQTSMYLCASSLYGTGFQETQYFGPGTRLLVL.

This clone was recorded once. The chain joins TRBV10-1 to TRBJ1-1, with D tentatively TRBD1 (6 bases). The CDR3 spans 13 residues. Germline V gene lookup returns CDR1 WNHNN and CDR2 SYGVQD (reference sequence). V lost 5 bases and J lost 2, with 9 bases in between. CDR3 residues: CASSMTGNTEAFF. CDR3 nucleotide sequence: TGCGCCAGCAGTATGACAGGCAACACTGAAGCTTTCTTT.

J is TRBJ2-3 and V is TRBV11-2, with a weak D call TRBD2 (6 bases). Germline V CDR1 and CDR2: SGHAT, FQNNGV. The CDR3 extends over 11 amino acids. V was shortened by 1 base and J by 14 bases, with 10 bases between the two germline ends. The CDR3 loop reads CASSLGREPYF. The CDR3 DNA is TGTGCCAGCAGCTTAGGCCGGGAGCCGTATTTT.

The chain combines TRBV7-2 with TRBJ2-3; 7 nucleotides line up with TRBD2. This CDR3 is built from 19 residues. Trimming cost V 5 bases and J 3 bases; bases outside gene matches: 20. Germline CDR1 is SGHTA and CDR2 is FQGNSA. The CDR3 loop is CASSLSPIGGSVITDTQYF. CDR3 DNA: TGTGCCAGCAGCCTTTCCCCCATCGGGGGGAGTGTAATAACAGATACGCAGTATTTT.

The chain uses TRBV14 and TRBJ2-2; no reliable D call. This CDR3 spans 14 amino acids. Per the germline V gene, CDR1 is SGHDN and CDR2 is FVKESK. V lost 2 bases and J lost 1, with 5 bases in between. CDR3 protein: CASSQFRNTGELFF. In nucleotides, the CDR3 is TGTGCCAGCAGCCAATTCAGGAACACCGGGGAGCTGTTTTTT.

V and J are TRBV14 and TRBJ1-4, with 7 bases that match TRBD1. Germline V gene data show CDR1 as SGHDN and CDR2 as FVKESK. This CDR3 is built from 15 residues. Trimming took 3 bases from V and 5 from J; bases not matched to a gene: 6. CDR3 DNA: TGTGCCAGCAGCCATGTGGGACAGTTCAATGAAAAACTGTTTTTT. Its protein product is CASSHVGQFNEKLFF.

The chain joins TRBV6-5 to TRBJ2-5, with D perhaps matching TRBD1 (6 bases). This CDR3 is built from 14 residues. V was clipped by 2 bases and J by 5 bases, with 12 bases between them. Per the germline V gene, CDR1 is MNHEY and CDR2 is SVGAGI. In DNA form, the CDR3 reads TGTGCCAGCAGTTACCTTACAGGGAAGGAGACCCAGTACTTC. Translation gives CASSYLTGKETQYF.

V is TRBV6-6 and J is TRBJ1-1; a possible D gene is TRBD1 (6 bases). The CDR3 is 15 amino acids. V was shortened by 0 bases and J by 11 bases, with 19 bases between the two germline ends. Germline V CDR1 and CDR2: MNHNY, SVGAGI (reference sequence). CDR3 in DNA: TGTGCCAGCAGTTACTCGACGTCGGACAGCGAGGAGGCTTTCTTT. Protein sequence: CASSYSTSDSEEAFF.

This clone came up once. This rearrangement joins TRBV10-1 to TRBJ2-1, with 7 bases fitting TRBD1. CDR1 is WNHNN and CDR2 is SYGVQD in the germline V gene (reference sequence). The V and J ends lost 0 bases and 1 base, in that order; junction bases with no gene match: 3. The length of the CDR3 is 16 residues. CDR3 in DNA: TGCGCCAGCAGTGAGTCCCGGGACAGTTCCTACAATGAGCAGTTCTTC. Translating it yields CASSESRDSSYNEQFF.

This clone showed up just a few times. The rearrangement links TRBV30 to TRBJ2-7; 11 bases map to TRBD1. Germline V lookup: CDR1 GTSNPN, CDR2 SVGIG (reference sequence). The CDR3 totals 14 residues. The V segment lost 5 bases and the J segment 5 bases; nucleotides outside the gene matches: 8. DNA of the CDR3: TGTGCCTGGGGGCCGGGACAGGGGGTCAACGAGCAGTACTTC. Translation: CAWGPGQGVNEQYF.

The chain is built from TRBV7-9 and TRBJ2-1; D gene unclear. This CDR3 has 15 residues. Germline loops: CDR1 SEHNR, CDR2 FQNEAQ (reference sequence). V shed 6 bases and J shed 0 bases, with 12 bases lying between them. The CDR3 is CASSSTGPSYNEQFF. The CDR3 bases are TGTGCCAGCAGTTCCACGGGCCCCTCCTACAATGAGCAGTTCTTC.

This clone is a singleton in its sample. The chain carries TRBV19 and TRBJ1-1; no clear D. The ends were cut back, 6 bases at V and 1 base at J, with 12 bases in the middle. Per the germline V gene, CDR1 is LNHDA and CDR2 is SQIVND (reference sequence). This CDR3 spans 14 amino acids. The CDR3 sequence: CASRLHSQNTEAFF. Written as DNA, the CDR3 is TGTGCCAGTAGGTTGCACAGCCAGAACACTGAAGCTTTCTTT.

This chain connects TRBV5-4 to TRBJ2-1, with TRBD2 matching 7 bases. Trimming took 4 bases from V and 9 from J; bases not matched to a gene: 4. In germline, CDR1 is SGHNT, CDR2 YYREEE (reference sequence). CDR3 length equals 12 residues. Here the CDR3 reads CASSQGLGEQFF. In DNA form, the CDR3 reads TGTGCCAGCAGCCAAGGACTAGGTGAGCAGTTCTTC.

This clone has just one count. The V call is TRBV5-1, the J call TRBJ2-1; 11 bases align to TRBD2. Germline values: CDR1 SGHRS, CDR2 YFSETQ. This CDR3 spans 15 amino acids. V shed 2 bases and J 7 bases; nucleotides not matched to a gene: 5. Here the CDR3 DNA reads TGCGCCAGCAGCTTTACTAGCGGGGGACTGAATGAGCAGTTCTTC. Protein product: CASSFTSGGLNEQFF.

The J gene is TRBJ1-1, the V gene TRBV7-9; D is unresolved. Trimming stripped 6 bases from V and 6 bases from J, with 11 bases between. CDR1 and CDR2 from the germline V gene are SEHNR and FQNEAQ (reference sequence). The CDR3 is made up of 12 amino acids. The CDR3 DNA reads TGTGCCAGCAGGTCCGGGGAGCCTGAAGCTTTCTTT. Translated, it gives CASRSGEPEAFF.

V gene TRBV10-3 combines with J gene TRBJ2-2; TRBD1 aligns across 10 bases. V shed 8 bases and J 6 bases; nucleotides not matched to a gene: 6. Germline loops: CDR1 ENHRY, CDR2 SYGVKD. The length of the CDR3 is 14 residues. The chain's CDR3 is CAILGTGDSGELFF. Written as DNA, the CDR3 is TGTGCCATCTTGGGGACAGGGGATTCCGGGGAGCTGTTTTTT.

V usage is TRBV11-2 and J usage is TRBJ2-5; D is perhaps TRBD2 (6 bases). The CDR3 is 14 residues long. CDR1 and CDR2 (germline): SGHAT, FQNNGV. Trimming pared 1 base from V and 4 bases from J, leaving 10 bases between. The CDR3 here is CASSLGGGTETQYF. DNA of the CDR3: TGTGCCAGCAGCTTAGGGGGCGGGACAGAGACCCAGTACTTC.

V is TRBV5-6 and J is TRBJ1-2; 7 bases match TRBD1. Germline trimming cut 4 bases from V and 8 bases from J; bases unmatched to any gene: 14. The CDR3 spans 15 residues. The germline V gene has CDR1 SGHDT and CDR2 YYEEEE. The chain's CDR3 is CASSIGQDLWGGYTF. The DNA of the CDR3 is TGTGCCAGCAGCATCGGACAGGACCTGTGGGGAGGCTACACCTTC. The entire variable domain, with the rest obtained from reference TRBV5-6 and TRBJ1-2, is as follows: DAGVTQSPTHLIKTRGQQVTLRCSPKSGHDTVSWYQQALGQGPQFIFQYYEEEERQRGNFPDRFSGHQFPNYSSELNVNALLLGDSALYLCASSIGQDLWGGYTFGSGTRLTVV.

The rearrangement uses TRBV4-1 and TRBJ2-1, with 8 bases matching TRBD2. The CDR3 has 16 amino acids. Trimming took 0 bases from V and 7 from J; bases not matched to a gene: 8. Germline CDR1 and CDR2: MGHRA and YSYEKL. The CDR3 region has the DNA TGCGCCAGCAGCCAAGAAGAACTAGCGGAGGGGAATGAGCAGTTCTTC. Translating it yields CASSQEELAEGNEQFF.

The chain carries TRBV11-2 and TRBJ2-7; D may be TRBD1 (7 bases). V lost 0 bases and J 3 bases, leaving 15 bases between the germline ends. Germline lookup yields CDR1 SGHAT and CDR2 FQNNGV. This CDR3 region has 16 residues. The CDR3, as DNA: TGTGCCAGCAGCTTAGAGCGCCGGCAGGGGGGCTACGAGCAGTACTTC. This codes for CASSLERRQGGYEQYF.